A selection of T cell receptor beta chains follows, all from one sample in a study of T cells in localized non-small cell lung cancer. Assay: immunoSEQ multiplex PCR; the TCRdb copy retains only in-frame clones and omits some. The repertoire has 2,500 to 3,000 clones, 30% to 40% of them found once; the top ten carry about 6%. Here the sequenced sample was lung tumor tissue, taken before any cancer treatment. The receptors stem from a man aged 35-69 years with stage I lung adenocarcinoma. CDR3s include the opening cysteine and the closing phenylalanine or tryptophan. D genes are given only for firm matches. Not all rows give a size; the values are once, few, many and, for expanded clones, a class.

V: TRBV28; size: .; J: TRBJ2-3; D: TRBD2; DNA: TGTGCCAGCAGTTTAGAGGGACTAGTAAGCACAGATACGCAGTATTTT; CDR3: CASSLEGLVSTDTQYF
V: TRBV11-3; size: few; J: TRBJ2-7; D: TRBD1; DNA: TGTGCCAGCAGTAGCGGGACAGGGGGCTTCGTTTATACCTACGAGCAGTACTTC; CDR3: CASSSGTGGFVYTYEQYF
V: TRBV7-4; size: .; J: TRBJ2-3; D: .; DNA: TGTGCCAGCAGCTTCTTTGGACCATCTAGCACAGATACGCAGTATTTT; CDR3: CASSFFGPSSTDTQYF
V: TRBV19; size: .; J: TRBJ1-5; D: .; DNA: TGTGCCAGTTCCCATCCACGGGGGAGCAATCAGCCCCAGCATTTT; CDR3: CASSHPRGSNQPQHF
V: TRBV18; size: .; J: TRBJ2-2; D: .; DNA: TGTGCCAGCTCACCCCGCGGGGTCGGCACCGGGGAGCTGTTTTTT; CDR3: CASSPRGVGTGELFF
V: TRBV29-1; size: few; J: TRBJ2-5; D: TRBD2; DNA: TGCAGCGTTCGGACTAGCGGGAGTACGCGGGAGACCCAGTACTTC; CDR3: CSVRTSGSTRETQYF
V: TRBV11-3; size: medium-sized; J: TRBJ1-5; D: TRBD1; DNA: TGTGCCAGCAGCCGTATTGGACAGGGGGCTGCCCTTAGCAATCAGCCCCAGCATTTT; CDR3: CASSRIGQGAALSNQPQHF
V: TRBV4-1; size: few; J: TRBJ1-2; D: TRBD1; DNA: TGCGCCAGCAGCCAAGAGACAGGGGGCGCGGGGTATGGCTACACCTTC; CDR3: CASSQETGGAGYGYTF
V: TRBV11-3; size: few; J: TRBJ1-1; D: TRBD1; DNA: TGTGCCAGCAGCTTGGGACAGGGTTTCGTCACTGAAGCTTTCTTT; CDR3: CASSLGQGFVTEAFF
V: TRBV6-8; size: few; J: TRBJ2-7; D: .; DNA: TGTGCCAGCAGTTTCGAGCTCCCGCTCGAGCAGTACTTC; CDR3: CASSFELPLEQYF
V: TRBV7-2; size: few; J: TRBJ2-2; D: .; DNA: TGTGCCAGCAGCTTACGTCGGGGCATAGAGCTGTTTTTT; CDR3: CASSLRRGIELFF
V: TRBV10-2; size: few; J: TRBJ1-1; D: .; DNA: TGCGCCAGCAGTGGCATGAACACTGAAGCTTTCTTT; CDR3: CASSGMNTEAFF
V: TRBV6-8; size: few; J: TRBJ2-7; D: .; DNA: TGTGCCAGCACGGTCGGCTCCTACGAGCAGTACTTC; CDR3: CASTVGSYEQYF
V: TRBV7-5; size: few; J: TRBJ2-3; D: .; DNA: TGTGCCAGCAGCTTGGACTTGAGCGGTAGCACAGATACGCAGTATTTT; CDR3: CASSLDLSGSTDTQYF
V: TRBV18; size: .; J: TRBJ1-2; D: .; DNA: TGTGCCAGCTCACCACCGGGGGGTTACTATGGCTACACCTTC; CDR3: CASSPPGGYYGYTF
V: TRBV15; size: .; J: TRBJ2-5; D: .; DNA: TGTGCCACCAGCAGAGATTATTTCGAGCAAGAGACCCAGTACTTC; CDR3: CATSRDYFEQETQYF
V: TRBV15; size: .; J: TRBJ1-1; D: .; DNA: TGTGCCACCAGCAGAGTAAGGGGCTCGGCTGAAGCTTTCTTT; CDR3: CATSRVRGSAEAFF
V: TRBV7-2; size: .; J: TRBJ2-1; D: .; DNA: TGTGCCAGCAGCGTATTTGGTTACGATGAGCAGTTCTTC; CDR3: CASSVFGYDEQFF
V: TRBV6-8; size: few; J: TRBJ1-3; D: TRBD1; DNA: TGTGCCAGCAGTACACCGGACAGGGGGTCTGGAAACACCATATATTTT; CDR3: CASSTPDRGSGNTIYF
V: TRBV15; size: few; J: TRBJ1-4; D: TRBD1; DNA: TGTGCCACCAGCAGACCGGGACAGGTAGTGGAACTGTTTTTT; CDR3: CATSRPGQVVELFF
V: TRBV11-3; size: few; J: TRBJ2-1; D: TRBD2; DNA: TGTGCCAGCAGCTCCTTAGCGGGAGTAGCCTACAATGAGCAGTTCTTC; CDR3: CASSSLAGVAYNEQFF
V: TRBV30; size: .; J: TRBJ1-5; D: .; DNA: TGTGCCAGTGAAGCTGGCGGCGATCAGCCCCAGCATTTT; CDR3: CASEAGGDQPQHF
V: TRBV7-5; size: .; J: TRBJ1-1; D: .; DNA: TGTGCCAGCAGCTTAGCTAGGCTGGGCACTGAAGCTTTCTTT; CDR3: CASSLARLGTEAFF
V: TRBV30; size: few; J: TRBJ1-3; D: .; DNA: TGTGCCTGGAGTTTCGGGGCGGGTGTGAACACCATATATTTT; CDR3: CAWSFGAGVNTIYF
V: TRBV18; size: once; J: TRBJ1-5; D: .; DNA: TGTGCCAGCTCACCCCCGGGGGAGGGCAATCAGCCCCAGCATTTT; CDR3: CASSPPGEGNQPQHF
V: TRBV28; size: .; J: TRBJ2-2; D: .; DNA: TGTGCCAGCAGTCCCCATGGGGGGCTAGCGGTCACCGGGGAGCTGTTTTTT; CDR3: CASSPHGGLAVTGELFF
V: TRBV11-3; size: .; J: TRBJ2-7; D: .; DNA: TGTGCCAGCAGCATTGACAGCAACTCCTACGAGCAGTACTTC; CDR3: CASSIDSNSYEQYF
V: TRBV6-8; size: few; J: TRBJ2-1; D: .; DNA: TGTGCCAGCAGTTACTTGACTAGTAGCGATGAGCAGTTCTTC; CDR3: CASSYLTSSDEQFF
V: TRBV7-5; size: few; J: TRBJ2-1; D: .; DNA: TGTGCCAGCAGCCTAAGGACAGGGGACAATGAGCAGTTCTTC; CDR3: CASSLRTGDNEQFF
V: TRBV6-8; size: medium-sized; J: TRBJ2-3; D: TRBD2; DNA: TGTGCCAGCAGTGAGGGAGCGGGAGCCACAGATACGCAGTATTTT; CDR3: CASSEGAGATDTQYF
V: TRBV6-8; size: .; J: TRBJ1-2; D: .; DNA: TGTGCCAGCATTTTAGACCTTCGGCCCTATGGCTACACCTTC; CDR3: CASILDLRPYGYTF
V: TRBV11-3; size: medium-sized; J: TRBJ1-5; D: .; DNA: TGTGCCAGCAGCTCGGTGGGAGGAGTGAAAGGCAATCAGCCCCAGCATTTT; CDR3: CASSSVGGVKGNQPQHF
V: TRBV30; size: .; J: TRBJ2-4; D: .; DNA: TGTGCCTGGAGAGGAGGAACGGTTCAGTACTTC; CDR3: CAWRGGTVQYF
V: TRBV29-1; size: .; J: TRBJ2-5; D: .; DNA: TGCAGCGTTGATGGTTACCAAGAGACCCAGTACTTC; CDR3: CSVDGYQETQYF
V: TRBV11-3; size: few; J: TRBJ2-1; D: .; DNA: TGTGCCAGCAGCCCGAGGAGGGGCCGCCTACAGTCCTACAATGAGCAGTTCTTC; CDR3: CASSPRRGRLQSYNEQFF
V: TRBV6-8; size: few; J: TRBJ2-1; D: TRBD2; DNA: TGTGCCAGCAGCTACCGCTTTATAAGCGGGGGCTACAATGAGCAGTTCTTC; CDR3: CASSYRFISGGYNEQFF
V: TRBV9; size: .; J: TRBJ2-3; D: TRBD2; DNA: TGTGCCAGCAGCCCAGACGCTTCGGGAGGCACCACAGATACGCAGTATTTT; CDR3: CASSPDASGGTTDTQYF
V: TRBV11-3; size: .; J: TRBJ2-5; D: TRBD2; DNA: TGTGCCAGCAGCTTGACTGAAGCGGGGGAGACCCAGTACTTC; CDR3: CASSLTEAGETQYF
V: TRBV19; size: .; J: TRBJ2-4; D: .; DNA: TGTGCCAGTAGTATCGGAAAGGGTAAAAACATTCAGTACTTC; CDR3: CASSIGKGKNIQYF